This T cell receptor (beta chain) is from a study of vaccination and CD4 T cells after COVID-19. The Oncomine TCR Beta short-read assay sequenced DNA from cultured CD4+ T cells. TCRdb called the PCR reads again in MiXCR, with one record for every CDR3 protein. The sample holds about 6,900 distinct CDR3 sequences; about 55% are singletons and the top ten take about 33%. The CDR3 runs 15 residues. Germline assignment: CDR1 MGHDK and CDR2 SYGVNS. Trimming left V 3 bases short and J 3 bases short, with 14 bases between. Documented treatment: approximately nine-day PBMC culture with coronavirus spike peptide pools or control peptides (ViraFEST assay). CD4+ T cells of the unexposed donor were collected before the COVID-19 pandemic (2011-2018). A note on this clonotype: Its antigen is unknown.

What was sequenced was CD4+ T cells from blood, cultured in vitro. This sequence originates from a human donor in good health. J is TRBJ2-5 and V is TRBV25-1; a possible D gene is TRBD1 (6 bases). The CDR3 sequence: CASSDTAGVKETQYF. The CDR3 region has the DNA TGTGCCAGCAGTGATACGGCAGGGGTCAAAGAGACCCAGTACTTC. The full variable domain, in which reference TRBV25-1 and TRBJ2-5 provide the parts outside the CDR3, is EADIYQTPRYLVIGTGKKITLECSQTMGHDKMYWYQQDPGMELHLIHYSYGVNSTEKGDLSSESTVSRIRTEHFPLTLESARPSHTSQYLCASSDTAGVKETQYFGPGTRLLVL.